This TCR beta chain stems from a study of cytomegalovirus exposure and HLA in healthy donors. Study-level findings and limits: CMV serostatus was the sole immune exposure information available. There were 160 or so TCR beta chains listed as cytomegalovirus-associated.

This PCR relied on a set of 60 Vbeta primers and 13 Jbeta primers. The repertoire was sequenced with immunoSEQ multiplex PCR; TCRdb's copy has only in-frame clones and lacks some. This sample carries 150,000 or so clones, under 80% of them seen once, and the ten largest clones take 2.1%. This CDR3 is built from 15 residues. Trimming left V 3 bases short and J 0 bases short, with 12 bases between. The germline gives CDR1 LNHNV, CDR2 YYDKDF (reference sequence). Points on this clone: Its antigen is unidentified.

Input material: PBMCs. The V gene is TRBV15, the J gene TRBJ2-7, with D perhaps TRBD1 (5 bases). The receptor comes from a man under 40 in good health and CMV-seronegative. CDR3: CATSSLGRDSYEQYF. The CDR3 DNA is TGTGCCACCAGCAGCTTAGGCAGGGACTCCTACGAGCAGTACTTC.